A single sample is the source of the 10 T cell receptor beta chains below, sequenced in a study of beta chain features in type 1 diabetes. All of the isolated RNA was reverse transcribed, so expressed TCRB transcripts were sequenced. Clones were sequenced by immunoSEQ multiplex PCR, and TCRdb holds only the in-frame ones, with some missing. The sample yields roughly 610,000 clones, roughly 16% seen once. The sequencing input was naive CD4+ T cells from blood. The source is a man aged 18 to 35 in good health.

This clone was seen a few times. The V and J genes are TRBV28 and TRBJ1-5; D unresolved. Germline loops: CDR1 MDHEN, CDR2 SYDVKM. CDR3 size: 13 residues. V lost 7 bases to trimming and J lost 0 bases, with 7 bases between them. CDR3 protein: CASIGHSNQPQHF. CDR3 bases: TGTGCCAGCATAGGGCATAGCAATCAGCCCCAGCATTTT. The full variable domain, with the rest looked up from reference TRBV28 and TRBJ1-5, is DVKVTQSSRYLVKRTGEKVFLECVQDMDHENMFWYRQDPGLGLRLIYFSYDVKMKEKGDIPEGYSVSREKKERFSLILESASTNQTSMYLCASIGHSNQPQHFGDGTRLSIL.

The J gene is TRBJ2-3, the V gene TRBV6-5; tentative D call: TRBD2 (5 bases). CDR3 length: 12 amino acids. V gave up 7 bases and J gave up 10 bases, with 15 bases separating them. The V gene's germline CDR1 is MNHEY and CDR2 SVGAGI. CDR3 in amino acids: CASKTTTDAQYF. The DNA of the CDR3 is TGTGCCAGCAAGACTACAACGGATGCGCAGTATTTT.

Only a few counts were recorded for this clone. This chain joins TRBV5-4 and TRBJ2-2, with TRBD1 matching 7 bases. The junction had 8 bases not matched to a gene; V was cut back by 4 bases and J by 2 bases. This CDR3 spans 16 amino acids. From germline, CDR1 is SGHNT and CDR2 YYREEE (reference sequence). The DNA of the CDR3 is TGTGCCAGCAGCCTCCGACAGGGATCAAACACCGGGGAGCTGTTTTTT. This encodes CASSLRQGSNTGELFF.

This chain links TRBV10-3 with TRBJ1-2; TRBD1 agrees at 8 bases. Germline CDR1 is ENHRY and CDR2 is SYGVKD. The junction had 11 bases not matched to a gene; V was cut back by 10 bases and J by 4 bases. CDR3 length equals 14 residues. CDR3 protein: CATHPNTGGYGYTF. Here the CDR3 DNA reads TGTGCCACCCACCCCAATACAGGGGGCTATGGCTACACCTTC.

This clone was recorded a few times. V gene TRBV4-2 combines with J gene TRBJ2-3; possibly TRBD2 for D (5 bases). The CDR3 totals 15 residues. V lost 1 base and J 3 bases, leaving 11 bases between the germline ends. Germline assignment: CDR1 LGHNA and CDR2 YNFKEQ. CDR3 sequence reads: CASSQGVAWTDTQYF. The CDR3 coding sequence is TGTGCCAGCAGCCAAGGTGTAGCGTGGACAGATACGCAGTATTTT.

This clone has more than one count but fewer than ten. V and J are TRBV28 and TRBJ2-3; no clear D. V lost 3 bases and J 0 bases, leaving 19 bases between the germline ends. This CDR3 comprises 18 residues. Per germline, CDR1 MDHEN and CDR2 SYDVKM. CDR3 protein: CASSFPLGMAASTDTQYF. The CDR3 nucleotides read TGTGCCAGCAGTTTTCCCCTTGGGATGGCGGCTAGCACAGATACGCAGTATTTT.

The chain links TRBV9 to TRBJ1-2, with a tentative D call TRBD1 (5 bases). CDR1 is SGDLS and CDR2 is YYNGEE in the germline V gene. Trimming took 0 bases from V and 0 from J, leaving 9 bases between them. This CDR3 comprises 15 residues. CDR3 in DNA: TGTGCCAGCAGCGTAGACCCCAGGGCTAACTATGGCTACACCTTC. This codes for CASSVDPRANYGYTF. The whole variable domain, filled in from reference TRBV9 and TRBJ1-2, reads DSGVTQTPKHLITATGQRVTLRCSPRSGDLSVYWYQQSLDQGLQFLIQYYNGEERAKGNILERFSAQQFPDLHSELNLSSLELGDSALYFCASSVDPRANYGYTFGSGTRLTVV.

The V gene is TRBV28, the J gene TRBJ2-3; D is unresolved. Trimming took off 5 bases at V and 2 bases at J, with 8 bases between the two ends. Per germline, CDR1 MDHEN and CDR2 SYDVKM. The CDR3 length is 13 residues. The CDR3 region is CASSLPHTDTQYF. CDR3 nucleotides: TGTGCCAGCAGTCTCCCCCACACAGATACGCAGTATTTT.

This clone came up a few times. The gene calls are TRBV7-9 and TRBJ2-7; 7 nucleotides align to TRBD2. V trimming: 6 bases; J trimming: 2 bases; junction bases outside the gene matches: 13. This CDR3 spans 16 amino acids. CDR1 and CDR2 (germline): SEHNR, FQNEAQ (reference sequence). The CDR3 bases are TGTGCCAGCAGACCGATGCCTAGCGGAGGCGCCTACGAGCAGTACTTC. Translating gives CASRPMPSGGAYEQYF.

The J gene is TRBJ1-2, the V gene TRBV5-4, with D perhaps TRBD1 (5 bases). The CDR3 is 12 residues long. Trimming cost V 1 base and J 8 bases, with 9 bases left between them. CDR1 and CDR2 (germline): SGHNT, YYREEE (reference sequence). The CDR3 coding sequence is TGTGCCAGCAGCTTGCCAGGGCTGGGCTACACCTTC. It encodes CASSLPGLGYTF.